Following are 9 T cell receptor beta chains from one sample sequenced in a study of cytomegalovirus exposure and HLA in healthy donors (dated by TCRdb to between 2016 and 2019). The protocol used for the library was the immunoSEQ multiplex PCR assay. A mixture of 60 forward primers for TCR Vbeta segments and 13 reverse primers for TCR Jbeta segments was used in the multiplex PCR. TCRdb retrieved this table from immuneACCESS and kept in-frame rearrangements only. Not all clones are present; in checked studies, unresolved V genes account for under half, and no reason is known for the remainder. The sample table shows about 150,000 clones, and over 80% are seen once. The top ten constitute 3% to 4% of the sample. Sequencing was performed on PBMCs. Receptors were obtained from a male donor in good health and CMV-seronegative.

CDR3 region: CASSFISSGSAETQYF. The CDR3, as DNA: TGTGCCAGCAGCTTCATTTCTAGCGGGAGTGCAGAGACCCAGTACTTC. The gene calls are TRBV7-2 and TRBJ2-5, with 10 positions matching TRBD2. CDR1 is SGHTA, CDR2 FQGNSA, per germline. The length of the CDR3 is 16 residues. V was clipped by 3 bases and J by 4 bases; unmatched bases: 8.

This chain connects TRBV28 to TRBJ1-2; maybe TRBD1 (6 bases). CDR1 is MDHEN and CDR2 is SYDVKM in the germline V gene. Trimming shortened V by 6 bases and J by 3 bases, and 11 bases separated the two germline ends. The CDR3 has 13 residues. The CDR3 loop reads CASSLDSYYGYTF. CDR3 nucleotides: TGTGCCAGCAGCTTGGACAGCTACTATGGCTACACCTTC.

This clone has a single count. The genes are TRBV6-5 and TRBJ1-2; D is uncertain. Germline-derived CDR1 and CDR2 are MNHEY and SVGAGI. The V end was cut by 6 bases, the J end by 4 bases, with 15 bases between. The CDR3 contains 14 residues. CDR3 coding DNA: TGTGCCAGCAGCGATCCGACAACTCTCTATGGCTACACCTTC. Amino acid sequence: CASSDPTTLYGYTF.

This clone was recorded once. The chain is built from TRBV7-6 and TRBJ2-4, with 12 nucleotides matching TRBD2. The CDR3 spans 18 residues. Germline CDR1 SGHVS, CDR2 FNYEAQ. V shed 2 bases, J shed 3 bases, and the junction held 8 bases outside the gene matches. CDR3: CASSLTARLAGVKNIQYF. In nucleotides, the CDR3 is TGTGCCAGCAGCTTAACCGCACGACTAGCGGGAGTCAAAAACATTCAGTACTTC.

V is TRBV29-1 and J is TRBJ2-7; 14 bases align to TRBD2. The trim removed 4 bases at V and 4 bases at J, leaving 3 bases unmatched. The germline CDR1 and CDR2 sequences are SQVTM and ANQGSEA. The CDR3 contains 14 residues. In nucleotides, the CDR3 is TGCAGCGTTGGGACTAGCGGGAGGAGGTACGAGCAGTACTTC. Its protein product is CSVGTSGRRYEQYF.

This chain's CDR3 is CASSSHHGTEAFF. The CDR3, as DNA: TGTGCCAGCAGTTCTCATCACGGGACTGAAGCTTTCTTT. This chain joins TRBV27 and TRBJ1-1; D is unclear. The CDR3 is made up of 13 amino acids. Germline assignment: CDR1 MNHEY and CDR2 SMNVEV (reference sequence). V was cut by 4 bases and J by 5 bases, with 11 bases left in between.

The CDR3 here is CASSWTGGTEAFF. The CDR3 nucleotides are TGTGCCAGCAGTTGGACAGGAGGCACTGAAGCTTTCTTT. The rearrangement uses TRBV27 and TRBJ1-1; 7 bases align to TRBD1. The germline V gene has CDR1 MNHEY and CDR2 SMNVEV (reference sequence). V dropped 4 bases and J dropped 4; count of bases not matched to a gene: 3. CDR3 length equals 13 residues.

The chain is built from TRBV11-2 and TRBJ1-6; D not resolved. This CDR3 is 16 amino acids long. The germline CDR1 and CDR2 sequences are SGHAT and FQNNGV. V lost 1 base and J lost 0, with 7 bases in between. Here the CDR3 reads CASSLGESSYNSPLHF. The CDR3 DNA follows: TGTGCCAGCAGCTTAGGGGAGAGCTCCTATAATTCACCCCTCCACTTT.

The sample holds one count of this clone. Other DNA sequences in this specimen translate into the identical CDR3. Written as DNA, the CDR3 is TGTGCCAGTAGTACGGGAATAGACACTGAAGCTTTCTTT. Translated: CASSTGIDTEAFF. The chain employs TRBV19 and TRBJ1-1; D uncertain. V dropped 4 bases and J dropped 3 bases, with 9 bases sitting between them. The CDR3 runs to 13 residues. Germline CDR1 and CDR2: LNHDA and SQIVND (reference sequence).